The rows below give T cell receptor beta chains drawn from one sample of a study of regulatory dendritic cells for organ transplantation. Sequenced by immunoSEQ multiplex PCR; TCRdb stores in-frame clones only, minus some. Of tens of thousands of clones listed, roughly 79% are singletons. Material for sequencing was memory CD4+ T cells from blood. The receptors shown here come from a human donor in good health. Each CDR3 is given with its conserved first and last residue. A D gene is named only where the DNA matches it firmly. Some rows mark clone size as missing; the rest say once, few, many or name a class of expanded clone.

d_call: TRBD2; j_call: TRBJ2-7; v_call: TRBV27; clone_size: -; cdr3_aa: CASKKTSGSGVTEQYF; cdr3_nt: TGTGCCAGCAAAAAGACTAGCGGGAGTGGGGTCACCGAGCAGTACTTC
d_call: -; j_call: TRBJ2-2; v_call: TRBV29-1; clone_size: -; cdr3_aa: CSVTSSGELFF; cdr3_nt: TGCAGCGTTACGTCTTCCGGGGAGCTGTTTTTT
d_call: -; j_call: TRBJ1-5; v_call: TRBV6-1; clone_size: -; cdr3_aa: CASSDWGGQPQHF; cdr3_nt: TGTGCCAGCAGTGATTGGGGTGGTCAGCCCCAGCATTTT
d_call: -; j_call: TRBJ2-7; v_call: TRBV7-9; clone_size: -; cdr3_aa: CASSLESLSEQYF; cdr3_nt: TGTGCCAGCAGCTTAGAATCCCTGAGCGAGCAGTACTTC
d_call: -; j_call: TRBJ2-7; v_call: TRBV10-2; clone_size: -; cdr3_aa: CASSDRASVTYEQYF; cdr3_nt: TGCGCCAGCAGTGATAGGGCTAGCGTAACCTACGAGCAGTACTTC
d_call: -; j_call: TRBJ1-1; v_call: TRBV2; clone_size: few; cdr3_aa: CASSEPTEAFF; cdr3_nt: TGTGCCAGCAGTGAACCCACTGAAGCTTTCTTT
d_call: -; j_call: TRBJ1-1; v_call: TRBV30; clone_size: -; cdr3_aa: CAWSVFTRNTEAFF; cdr3_nt: TGTGCCTGGAGTGTATTTACCCGGAACACTGAAGCTTTCTTT
d_call: -; j_call: TRBJ2-1; v_call: TRBV19; clone_size: medium-sized; cdr3_aa: CASSELDEQFF; cdr3_nt: TGTGCCAGTAGTGAATTGGATGAGCAGTTCTTC
d_call: TRBD1; j_call: TRBJ2-3; v_call: TRBV18; clone_size: -; cdr3_aa: CASRAGQGSTDTQYF; cdr3_nt: TGTGCCAGCCGAGCAGGACAGGGGTCCACAGATACGCAGTATTTT
d_call: -; j_call: TRBJ2-7; v_call: TRBV5-4; clone_size: -; cdr3_aa: CASSLGGAPYEQYF; cdr3_nt: TGTGCCAGCAGCTTGGGGGGTGCCCCCTACGAGCAGTACTTC
d_call: -; j_call: TRBJ1-5; v_call: TRBV18; clone_size: -; cdr3_aa: CASSGSQSNQPQHF; cdr3_nt: TGTGCCAGCTCAGGTTCTCAGAGCAATCAGCCCCAGCATTTT
d_call: -; j_call: TRBJ1-5; v_call: TRBV28; clone_size: -; cdr3_aa: CASISGQADNQPQHF; cdr3_nt: TGTGCCAGCATATCCGGGCAGGCTGACAATCAGCCCCAGCATTTT
d_call: TRBD2; j_call: TRBJ2-1; v_call: TRBV4-3; clone_size: -; cdr3_aa: CASSHLAGGPGNEQFF; cdr3_nt: TGCGCCAGCAGCCATTTAGCGGGAGGGCCGGGCAATGAGCAGTTCTTC
d_call: -; j_call: TRBJ2-7; v_call: TRBV18; clone_size: -; cdr3_aa: CASSPGGEFEQYF; cdr3_nt: TGTGCCAGCTCACCAGGGGGCGAGTTTGAGCAGTACTTC
d_call: TRBD1; j_call: TRBJ1-2; v_call: TRBV7-9; clone_size: -; cdr3_aa: CASELGQGAEGYTF; cdr3_nt: TGTGCCAGCGAACTCGGACAGGGGGCAGAAGGCTACACCTTC
d_call: -; j_call: TRBJ1-5; v_call: TRBV25-1; clone_size: -; cdr3_aa: CASSEGGERNQPQHF; cdr3_nt: TGTGCCAGCAGTGAAGGGGGTGAGAGGAATCAGCCCCAGCATTTT
d_call: TRBD1; j_call: TRBJ2-7; v_call: TRBV5-1; clone_size: -; cdr3_aa: CASSLTGQGAYEQYF; cdr3_nt: TGCGCCAGCAGCTTAACGGGACAGGGTGCCTACGAGCAGTACTTC
d_call: TRBD2; j_call: TRBJ2-3; v_call: TRBV7-9; clone_size: -; cdr3_aa: CASSSGSGVTDTQYF; cdr3_nt: TGTGCCAGCAGCTCGGGTAGCGGGGTGACAGATACGCAGTATTTT
d_call: -; j_call: TRBJ1-2; v_call: TRBV28; clone_size: -; cdr3_aa: CASSFSRIGGANYGYTF; cdr3_nt: TGTGCCAGCAGTTTTTCCCGGATCGGGGGGGCTAACTATGGCTACACCTTC
d_call: TRBD1; j_call: TRBJ2-5; v_call: TRBV19; clone_size: -; cdr3_aa: CASSIGGTGQETQYF; cdr3_nt: TGTGCCAGTAGTATAGGAGGGACAGGGCAAGAGACCCAGTACTTC
d_call: TRBD1; j_call: TRBJ2-2; v_call: TRBV4-3; clone_size: -; cdr3_aa: CASSQPGQGGTVAGELFF; cdr3_nt: TGCGCCAGCAGCCAACCGGGACAGGGAGGCACAGTGGCCGGGGAGCTGTTTTTT
d_call: TRBD2; j_call: TRBJ2-1; v_call: TRBV4-3; clone_size: -; cdr3_aa: CASSLLGRGLDEQFF; cdr3_nt: TGCGCCAGCAGCCTGTTGGGGAGGGGTTTGGATGAGCAGTTCTTC
d_call: -; j_call: TRBJ2-7; v_call: TRBV7-8; clone_size: few; cdr3_aa: CASSRGQGRAVYEQYF; cdr3_nt: TGTGCCAGCAGTCGGGGGCAGGGCAGGGCGGTCTACGAGCAGTACTTC
d_call: TRBD2; j_call: TRBJ2-7; v_call: TRBV28; clone_size: -; cdr3_aa: CVSGREYEQYF; cdr3_nt: TGTGTGAGCGGGAGAGAGTACGAGCAGTACTTC
d_call: -; j_call: TRBJ1-1; v_call: TRBV6-5; clone_size: -; cdr3_aa: CASVGTLITEAFF; cdr3_nt: TGTGCCAGCGTCGGGACACTTATCACTGAAGCTTTCTTT
d_call: TRBD1; j_call: TRBJ1-6; v_call: TRBV7-9; clone_size: -; cdr3_aa: CASSRQGLNSPLHF; cdr3_nt: TGTGCCAGCAGCCGACAGGGTTTAAATTCACCCCTCCACTTT
d_call: TRBD2; j_call: TRBJ2-3; v_call: TRBV9; clone_size: -; cdr3_aa: CASSTKGLAGGFTDTQYF; cdr3_nt: TGTGCCAGCAGCACTAAGGGACTAGCGGGGGGGTTCACAGATACGCAGTATTTT
d_call: -; j_call: TRBJ2-5; v_call: TRBV7-9; clone_size: once; cdr3_aa: CASGGRTRGETQYF; cdr3_nt: TGTGCCAGCGGGGGGCGCACCAGGGGAGAGACCCAGTACTTC
d_call: -; j_call: TRBJ2-7; v_call: TRBV14; clone_size: few; cdr3_aa: CASSQAGAVSYEQYF; cdr3_nt: TGTGCCAGCAGCCAAGCCGGGGCAGTTTCCTACGAGCAGTACTTC
d_call: -; j_call: TRBJ1-1; v_call: TRBV28; clone_size: -; cdr3_aa: CASSLWPGQAFF; cdr3_nt: TGTGCCAGCAGTTTATGGCCGGGGCAAGCTTTCTTT
d_call: -; j_call: TRBJ1-1; v_call: TRBV19; clone_size: few; cdr3_aa: CASSTGRTMNTEAFF; cdr3_nt: TGTGCCAGTAGTACGGGACGGACGATGAACACTGAAGCTTTCTTT
d_call: TRBD2; j_call: TRBJ2-1; v_call: TRBV29-1; clone_size: -; cdr3_aa: CSVVRALAVPYNEQFF; cdr3_nt: TGCAGCGTTGTACGGGCGCTAGCGGTCCCATACAATGAGCAGTTCTTC
d_call: -; j_call: TRBJ1-2; v_call: TRBV21-1; clone_size: -; cdr3_aa: CASRVPGTVYGYTF; cdr3_nt: TGTGCCAGCAGAGTTCCTGGGACAGTCTATGGCTACACCTTC
d_call: -; j_call: TRBJ1-6; v_call: TRBV27; clone_size: -; cdr3_aa: CASSEGILAYNSPLHF; cdr3_nt: TGTGCCAGCAGTGAAGGAATCCTCGCCTATAATTCACCCCTCCACTTT
d_call: TRBD1; j_call: TRBJ1-6; v_call: TRBV11-2; clone_size: -; cdr3_aa: CASSSYRGTSPLHF; cdr3_nt: TGTGCCAGCAGCTCATACAGGGGTACTTCACCCCTCCACTTT
d_call: -; j_call: TRBJ2-2; v_call: TRBV5-1; clone_size: -; cdr3_aa: CASRYETGTSNTGELFF; cdr3_nt: TGCGCCAGCAGATACGAGACCGGGACCTCGAACACCGGGGAGCTGTTTTTT
d_call: TRBD2; j_call: TRBJ2-3; v_call: TRBV4-2; clone_size: -; cdr3_aa: CASSRIAGGPDTQYF; cdr3_nt: TGTGCCAGCAGCCGAATAGCGGGGGGGCCAGATACGCAGTATTTT
d_call: -; j_call: TRBJ2-3; v_call: TRBV11-2; clone_size: -; cdr3_aa: CASSLASVPDTQYF; cdr3_nt: TGTGCCAGCAGCTTAGCCTCGGTCCCAGATACGCAGTATTTT
d_call: TRBD1; j_call: TRBJ1-4; v_call: TRBV7-8; clone_size: -; cdr3_aa: CASSFHRGGNEKLFF; cdr3_nt: TGTGCCAGCAGCTTCCACAGGGGGGGTAATGAAAAACTGTTTTTT
d_call: -; j_call: TRBJ2-6; v_call: TRBV12-5; clone_size: -; cdr3_aa: CASGGDASGANVLTF; cdr3_nt: TGTGCTAGTGGTGGGGATGCCTCTGGGGCCAACGTCCTGACTTTC
d_call: TRBD1; j_call: TRBJ1-5; v_call: TRBV11-2; clone_size: -; cdr3_aa: CATRDRGAVLSNQPQHF; cdr3_nt: TGTGCCACCCGGGACAGGGGGGCGGTTTTGAGCAATCAGCCCCAGCATTTT